The 23 T cell receptor beta chains in this list originate from one sample, sequenced in a study of T-cell reconstitution after alpha-beta-depleted transplantation in children. Unique molecular identifiers featured in how the TCRbeta library was prepared. TCRdb re-called the PCR reads with MiXCR, one entry per CDR3 protein. The data hold some 590,000 distinct CDR3 sequences, with over 9.5% observed a single time. The sequencing used PBMCs from the stem cell graft donor, collected from the stem cell graft. The origin of the receptors is a human donor who donated a stem cell graft to a child with acute myeloid leukemia.

This clonotype was counted between two and nine times. This chain joins TRBV29-1 and TRBJ1-2, with a weak D call TRBD1 (6 bases). Germline values: CDR1 SQVTM, CDR2 ANQGSEA. The V gene lost 5 bases and the J gene lost 7 bases, with 11 bases spanning the gap. This CDR3 has 11 amino acids. Written as DNA, the CDR3 is TGCAGCGTTTCTAAGGGGGGTGGCTACACCTTC. This encodes CSVSKGGGYTF.

This clonotype occurred a few times. This chain connects TRBV12-3 or TRBV12-4 to TRBJ1-3; no firm D call. Trimming cost V 6 bases and J 0 bases, with 15 bases left between them. This CDR3 spans 16 amino acids. The CDR3 region is CASSPWTSSSGNTIYF. DNA of the CDR3: TGTGCCAGCAGCCCCTGGACGTCGAGCTCTGGAAACACCATATATTTT.

This clonotype has at least ten counts. The CDR3 sequence is CASSLSREPNTGELFF. Written as DNA, the CDR3 is TGCGCCAGCAGCTTGAGTAGGGAACCGAACACCGGGGAGCTGTTTTTT. The genes are TRBV5-1 and TRBJ2-2, with D uncertain. Trimming stripped 1 base from V and 0 bases from J, with 10 bases between. There are 16 residues in the CDR3. Germline assignment: CDR1 SGHRS and CDR2 YFSETQ.

In this sample, this clonotype turned up a few times. The J gene is TRBJ2-7, the V gene TRBV5-6; 7 positions agree with TRBD1. The J segment lost 5 bases and the V segment lost 1 base, leaving 15 bases of the junction unmatched. CDR3 length: 17 residues. Germline lookup yields CDR1 SGHDT and CDR2 YYEEEE. The CDR3 DNA follows: TGTGCCAGCAGCTTGATGGTCCCACAGGGGCGCAGGGACGAGCAGTACTTC. Protein sequence: CASSLMVPQGRRDEQYF.

This clonotype came up many times. This sequence joins TRBV7-3 and TRBJ2-3; D may be TRBD2 (6 bases). V lost 3 bases to trimming and J lost 5 bases, with 21 bases between them. Germline V gene lookup returns CDR1 SGHTA and CDR2 FQGTGA. The CDR3 covers 17 residues. The chain's CDR3 is CASSLTGDSLGGDTQYF. The DNA of the CDR3 is TGTGCCAGCAGCTTGACGGGGGACTCCCTGGGGGGAGATACGCAGTATTTT. Looking up the rest from reference TRBV7-3 and TRBJ2-3 gives the full variable domain: GAGVSQTPSNKVTEKGKYVELRCDPISGHTALYWYRQSLGQGPEFLIYFQGTGAADDSGLPNDRFFAVRPEGSVSTLKIQRTERGDSAVYLCASSLTGDSLGGDTQYFGPGTRLTVL.

The gene calls are TRBV29-1 and TRBJ2-3; TRBD2 matches 8 bases. Germline CDR1 SQVTM, CDR2 ANQGSEA. The length of the CDR3 is 16 residues. V lost 7 bases, J lost 1 base, and 13 bases stayed unmatched. In nucleotides, the CDR3 is TGCAGCGGTCCGGGGGGGGCTAGCGAGGGCACAGATACGCAGTATTTT. Translation gives CSGPGGASEGTDTQYF.

The J gene is TRBJ2-5, the V gene TRBV5-1; D is unresolved. Germline CDR1 is SGHRS and CDR2 is YFSETQ. The CDR3 totals 16 residues. Trimming pared 0 bases from V and 0 bases from J, leaving 12 bases between. The CDR3 coding sequence is TGCGCCAGCAGCTTGGCTCCAGTCTATTACCAAGAGACCCAGTACTTC. Translation gives CASSLAPVYYQETQYF. Full variable domain (remainder filled in from reference TRBV5-1 and TRBJ2-5): KAGVTQTPRYLIKTRGQQVTLSCSPISGHRSVSWYQQTPGQGLQFLFEYFSETQRNKGNFPGRFSGRQFSNSRSEMNVSTLELGDSALYLCASSLAPVYYQETQYFGPGTRLLVL.

This clonotype was seen repeatedly, ten times or more. This chain uses TRBV6-1 with TRBJ2-3; the D is unclear. Per the germline V gene, CDR1 is MNHNS and CDR2 is SASEGT. The CDR3 is 12 amino acids. Trimming shortened V by 6 bases and J by 6 bases, and 10 bases separated the two germline ends. In DNA, the CDR3 is TGTGCCAGCAGAGGACCCGCGGATACGCAGTATTTT. This sequence encodes CASRGPADTQYF.

This clonotype was detected ten times or more. The V call is TRBV12-3 or TRBV12-4, the J call TRBJ2-7; D not resolved. This CDR3 is built from 15 residues. Trimming took off 10 bases at V and 3 bases at J, with 22 bases between the two ends. CDR3 amino acids: CAIQVPGIPDYEQYF. The CDR3 nucleotides are TGTGCCATCCAAGTTCCAGGAATCCCAGACTACGAGCAGTACTTC.

The genes are TRBV29-1 and TRBJ2-5; D possibly corresponds to TRBD1 (6 bases). V was trimmed by 3 bases and J by 1 base, leaving 9 bases between them. This CDR3 has 13 amino acids. Germline lookup yields CDR1 SQVTM and CDR2 ANQGSEA. CDR3 in amino acids: CSVDYRVQETQYF. CDR3 DNA: TGCAGCGTTGATTACAGGGTCCAAGAGACCCAGTACTTC.

The V gene is TRBV5-1, the J gene TRBJ2-1; 9 bases map to TRBD1. CDR3 length: 17 residues. Per the germline V gene, CDR1 is SGHRS and CDR2 is YFSETQ. V gave up 2 bases and J gave up 4 bases; unmatched junction bases: 10. The DNA for the CDR3 is TGCGCCAGCAGCTTAGTAACCGGGACAGGGCCTTACAATGAGCAGTTCTTC. It codes for CASSLVTGTGPYNEQFF.

In this sample, this clonotype turned up many times. The chain uses TRBV6-2 or TRBV6-3 and TRBJ2-2; the match to TRBD2 covers 8 bases. CDR3 length equals 14 residues. The J segment lost 6 bases and the V segment lost 6 bases, leaving 6 bases of the junction unmatched. The germline CDR1 and CDR2 sequences are MNHEY and SVGEGT. The CDR3 spells CASSPGRAAGELFF. DNA for the CDR3: TGTGCCAGCAGCCCCGGGAGGGCAGCCGGGGAGCTGTTTTTT.

V usage is TRBV29-1 and J usage is TRBJ2-7; D remains ambiguous. V lost 0 bases and J lost 2, with 5 bases in between. Germline CDR1 reads SQVTM; CDR2 reads ANQGSEA. CDR3 length: 12 amino acids. The CDR3 DNA reads as TGCAGCGTTGAAGACGGTACCTACGAGCAGTACTTC. Residues: CSVEDGTYEQYF.

J is TRBJ2-3 and V is TRBV20-1, with 8 bases lining up with TRBD1. The V gene end was trimmed by 1 base and the J gene end by 14 bases; junction bases not matched to a gene: 14. This CDR3 has 14 residues. The germline V gene has CDR1 DFQATT and CDR2 SNEGSKA (reference sequence). In DNA form, the CDR3 reads TGCAGTGCTAGAGGTGCCGGGACAGGTGGGGTTCGGTATTTT. It codes for CSARGAGTGGVRYF.

The table lists this clonotype with a few counts. J is TRBJ2-1 and V is TRBV13; 7 nucleotides line up with TRBD1. J lost 3 bases, V lost 5 bases, and 13 bases had no gene match. From germline, CDR1 is PRHDT and CDR2 FYEKMQ (reference sequence). This CDR3 contains 17 residues. CDR3 bases: TGTGCCAGCAGCATACTCCAGGACAGGTTTTACTACAATGAGCAGTTCTTC. It encodes CASSILQDRFYYNEQFF.

This clonotype was picked up a small number of times. The chain links TRBV20-1 to TRBJ2-7; TRBD2 agrees at 8 bases. After removal of 0 bases from V and 4 bases from J, the junction contained 11 bases not matched to a gene. The CDR3 is 16 residues long. CDR1 DFQATT and CDR2 SNEGSKA come from the germline V gene (reference sequence). CDR3 DNA: TGCAGTGCTAGAGATATTTTCGGCGGGAGGTGGTACGAGCAGTACTTC. Residues: CSARDIFGGRWYEQYF.

The table lists this clonotype with a few counts. The chain uses TRBV7-2 and TRBJ2-1; the match to TRBD2 covers 14 bases. V shed 2 bases and J 8 bases; nucleotides not matched to a gene: 8. This CDR3 is 17 amino acids long. Looked up from germline, CDR1 is SGHTA and CDR2 is FQGNSA. The CDR3 region is CASSLQGTSGRWHEQFF. The CDR3 region has the DNA TGTGCCAGCAGCTTACAGGGGACTAGCGGGAGATGGCATGAGCAGTTCTTC.

The CDR3 sequence is CASSEPLGQGSSYEQYF. The DNA of the CDR3 is TGTGCCAGCAGTGAACCTCTAGGACAGGGGAGCTCCTACGAGCAGTACTTC. V and J are TRBV25-1 and TRBJ2-7; 9 bases map to TRBD1. Germline V gives CDR1 MGHDK, CDR2 SYGVNS. V dropped 2 bases and J dropped 0; count of bases not matched to a gene: 8. This CDR3 contains 17 residues.

This clonotype was seen ten or more times. The rearrangement joins TRBV20-1 to TRBJ1-5, with 8 nucleotides matching TRBD1. The CDR3 contains 17 residues. Germline assignment: CDR1 DFQATT and CDR2 SNEGSKA (reference sequence). The V segment lost 0 bases and the J segment 4 bases; nucleotides outside the gene matches: 11. CDR3 sequence (DNA): TGCAGTGCTAGAGATGCGGTGCGGACAGGGAATAATCAGCCCCAGCATTTT. Encoded protein: CSARDAVRTGNNQPQHF.

Comment on this clonotype: A junction end diverges from the germline sequence, so it may reflect a read error. The chain couples TRBV12-3 or TRBV12-4 to TRBJ1-5; the D gene is possibly TRBD1 (5 bases). The CDR3 sequence is 11 residues long. The CDR3 loop is CASSSPGPLNF. As DNA, the CDR3 is TGTGCCAGCAGTTCTCCGGGGCCCCTAAATTTT.

This clonotype was observed many times. One junction end does not reproduce the germline sequence, and a read error may be involved. The chain couples TRBV7-2 to TRBJ2-3; D may be TRBD2 (5 bases). The germline CDR1 and CDR2 sequences are SGHTA and FQGNSA. The CDR3 has 12 residues. CDR3 bases: TGTGCCAGCACCTTACGGAGGGATACGCAGTATTTT. Translating it yields CASTLRRDTQYF.

This chain connects TRBV12-3 or TRBV12-4 to TRBJ2-2; maybe TRBD2 (5 bases). Trimming left V 6 bases short and J 7 bases short, with 9 bases between. The CDR3 runs to 12 residues. The CDR3 region is CASRAGGGELFF. DNA of the CDR3: TGTGCCAGCAGGGCGGGCGGCGGGGAGCTGTTTTTT.

The rearrangement links TRBV6-2 or TRBV6-3 to TRBJ2-7; 7 nucleotides match TRBD2. V lost 2 bases and J lost 2; bases outside the gene matches: 9. CDR1 is MNHEY, CDR2 SVGEGT, per germline. The CDR3 runs to 16 residues. CDR3 loop: CASSYQLLAETYEQYF. CDR3 in DNA: TGTGCCAGCAGTTACCAGTTGCTAGCGGAGACCTACGAGCAGTACTTC.